This is a list of T cell receptor beta chains from one sample in a study of spatial heterogeneity in lung cancer. In TCRdb, the 5' RACE reads were re-called with MiXCR into one record per CDR3 protein. Of about 10,000 distinct CDR3 sequences listed, more than 10% are singletons. This sample comprised lung tumor tissue, obtained at surgery. The receptors derive from a male donor with early-stage non-small cell lung cancer. CDR3s leave out the opening cysteine and the closing phenylalanine or tryptophan.

J gene: TRBJ2-5
V gene: TRBV29-1
CDR3 protein: SVGRAGRGGETQY

J gene: TRBJ2-1
V gene: TRBV21-1
CDR3 protein: ASSKDRARGASYNEQF

J gene: TRBJ1-3
V gene: TRBV20-1
CDR3 protein: SASEGQAGNTIY

J gene: TRBJ1-5
V gene: TRBV9
CDR3 protein: ASSRGTESNQPQH

J gene: TRBJ2-1
V gene: TRBV7-9
CDR3 protein: ASSLAGGPNEQF

J gene: TRBJ2-3
V gene: TRBV10-3
CDR3 protein: AISGGTRTLTDTQY

J gene: TRBJ2-2
V gene: TRBV5-6
CDR3 protein: ASSRARGVETGELF

J gene: TRBJ2-7
V gene: TRBV27
CDR3 protein: ASSFGTGTATKY

J gene: TRBJ1-6
V gene: TRBV6-1
CDR3 protein: ASSGGQGRSYNSPLH

J gene: TRBJ1-6
V gene: TRBV20-1
CDR3 protein: SAPHQGKLNSPLH

J gene: TRBJ2-3
V gene: TRBV29-1
CDR3 protein: SAHPGTGGTDTQY

J gene: TRBJ2-7
V gene: TRBV25-1
CDR3 protein: ASRKNYEQY

J gene: TRBJ2-2
V gene: TRBV14
CDR3 protein: ASSQEGRTGELF

J gene: TRBJ2-1
V gene: TRBV2
CDR3 protein: ASSEELEQF

J gene: TRBJ2-1
V gene: TRBV19
CDR3 protein: ASSIGGSWVNEQF

J gene: TRBJ2-1
V gene: TRBV14
CDR3 protein: ASSQTRLAGVNEQF

J gene: TRBJ2-4
V gene: TRBV27
CDR3 protein: ASSLSSRGRGSNIQY

J gene: TRBJ2-6
V gene: TRBV6-6
CDR3 protein: ASSYESGANVLT

J gene: TRBJ2-7
V gene: TRBV7-6
CDR3 protein: ASSLGGGRAH

J gene: TRBJ1-6
V gene: TRBV23-1
CDR3 protein: ASSQTGGDPNSPLH

J gene: TRBJ1-6
V gene: TRBV20-1
CDR3 protein: SARDGPLGGISPLH

J gene: TRBJ2-2
V gene: TRBV5-6
CDR3 protein: ASSLAWDTGELF

J gene: TRBJ2-7
V gene: TRBV27
CDR3 protein: ASSLYPPNLGGETYEQY

J gene: TRBJ2-3
V gene: TRBV30
CDR3 protein: ACSPGQRSTDTQY

J gene: TRBJ2-1
V gene: TRBV10-3
CDR3 protein: AISEGRVLFNEQF

J gene: TRBJ2-2
V gene: TRBV14
CDR3 protein: ASSPWAAANTGELF

J gene: TRBJ2-1
V gene: TRBV11-1
CDR3 protein: ASSLQGLAGSVYDEQF

J gene: TRBJ1-1
V gene: TRBV20-1
CDR3 protein: SANSRGRNTEAF

J gene: TRBJ2-5
V gene: TRBV19
CDR3 protein: ASGASGRAAETQY

J gene: TRBJ1-4
V gene: TRBV19
CDR3 protein: ASRTGWEKLF

J gene: TRBJ2-3
V gene: TRBV20-1
CDR3 protein: SASSLAVGTDTQY

J gene: TRBJ2-7
V gene: TRBV2
CDR3 protein: ASRRTLLGGEQY

J gene: TRBJ2-5
V gene: TRBV11-1
CDR3 protein: ASSLGQLETQY

J gene: TRBJ1-1
V gene: TRBV20-1
CDR3 protein: SAKWALRGTEAF

J gene: TRBJ2-1
V gene: TRBV7-9
CDR3 protein: ASSLVELNEQF

J gene: TRBJ1-1
V gene: TRBV5-1
CDR3 protein: ASSLQGGELATEAF

J gene: TRBJ1-1
V gene: TRBV24-1
CDR3 protein: ATRSGEIQEAF

J gene: TRBJ2-7
V gene: TRBV9
CDR3 protein: ASSVSGTFSYEQY

J gene: TRBJ2-4
V gene: TRBV6-2/TRBV6-3
CDR3 protein: ASSMGQKNIQY

J gene: TRBJ2-3
V gene: TRBV2
CDR3 protein: ASGQGTDTQY

J gene: TRBJ2-3
V gene: TRBV6-6
CDR3 protein: ASSQRLGGTDTQY

J gene: TRBJ2-2
V gene: TRBV20-1
CDR3 protein: SAFEQRGNTGELF

J gene: TRBJ2-3
V gene: TRBV24-1
CDR3 protein: ATSRQGSDTQY

J gene: TRBJ2-3
V gene: TRBV7-9
CDR3 protein: ASIPGTSATDTQY

J gene: TRBJ2-1
V gene: TRBV15
CDR3 protein: ATSRDTSLDRENEQF

J gene: TRBJ2-7
V gene: TRBV29-1
CDR3 protein: SAERQGTSYEQY

J gene: TRBJ2-7
V gene: TRBV6-6
CDR3 protein: ASTSSGGTNPSSYEQY

J gene: TRBJ1-5
V gene: TRBV18
CDR3 protein: ASSPSRSSNQPQH

J gene: TRBJ2-7
V gene: TRBV27
CDR3 protein: ASSLSRSGFLEQY

J gene: TRBJ2-7
V gene: TRBV5-1
CDR3 protein: ASSSQAGLERQY

J gene: TRBJ1-1
V gene: TRBV7-2
CDR3 protein: ASSVQGYTEAF

J gene: TRBJ1-5
V gene: TRBV29-1
CDR3 protein: SVVSGGNQPQH

J gene: TRBJ1-2
V gene: TRBV11-3
CDR3 protein: ASSPSWGGVNYGYT

J gene: TRBJ1-6
V gene: TRBV6-1
CDR3 protein: ASSELGQGYNSPLH

J gene: TRBJ1-1
V gene: TRBV13
CDR3 protein: ATGGTEAF